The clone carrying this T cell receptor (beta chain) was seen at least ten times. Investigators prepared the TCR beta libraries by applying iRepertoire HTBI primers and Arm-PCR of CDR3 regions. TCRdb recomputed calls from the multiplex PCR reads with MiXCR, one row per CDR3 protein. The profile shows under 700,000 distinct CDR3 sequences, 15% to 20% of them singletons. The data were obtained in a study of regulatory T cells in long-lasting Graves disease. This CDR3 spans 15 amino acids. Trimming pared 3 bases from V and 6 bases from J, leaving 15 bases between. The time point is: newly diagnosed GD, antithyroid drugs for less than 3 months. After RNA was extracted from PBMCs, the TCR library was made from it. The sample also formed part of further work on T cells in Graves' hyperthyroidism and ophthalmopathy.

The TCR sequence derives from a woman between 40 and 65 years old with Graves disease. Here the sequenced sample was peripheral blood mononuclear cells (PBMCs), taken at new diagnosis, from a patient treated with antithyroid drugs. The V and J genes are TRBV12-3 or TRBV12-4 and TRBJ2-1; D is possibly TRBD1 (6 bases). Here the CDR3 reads CASSLGQGTINEQFF. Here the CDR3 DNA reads TGTGCCAGCAGTTTGGGTCAGGGGACAATCAATGAGCAGTTCTTC.